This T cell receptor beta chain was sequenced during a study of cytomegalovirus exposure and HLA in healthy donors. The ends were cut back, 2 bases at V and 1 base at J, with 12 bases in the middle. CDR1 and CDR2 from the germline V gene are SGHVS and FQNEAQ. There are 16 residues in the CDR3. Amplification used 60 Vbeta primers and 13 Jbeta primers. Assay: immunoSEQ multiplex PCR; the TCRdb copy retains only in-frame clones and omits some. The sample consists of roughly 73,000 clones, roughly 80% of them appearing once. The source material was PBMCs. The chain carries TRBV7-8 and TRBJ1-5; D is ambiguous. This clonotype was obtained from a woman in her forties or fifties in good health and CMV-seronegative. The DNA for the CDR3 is TGTGCCAGCAGCTTACCCCCCTGGGAGAGCAATCAGCCCCAGCATTTT. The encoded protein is CASSLPPWESNQPQHF.